The entry below describes one T cell receptor beta chain. Its antigen remains unidentified. Profiled with immunoSEQ multiplex PCR; TCRdb holds only in-frame clones, not every one. The data show over 2 million clones, with less than 95% seen just once and around 1.1% held by the top ten. Terminally differentiated effector memory CD45RA+ cells were left out of the naive CD8 fraction, which was CD45RO-negative and positively selected for CCR7. The CDR3 is made up of 14 amino acids. Germline-derived CDR1 and CDR2 are LNHNV and YYDKDF (reference sequence). V lost 5 bases and J lost 7, with 15 bases in between. The source of the sample is a study of shared clonotypes between healthy human individuals. Overall study findings and caveats: Sampling was confined to blood; repertoires within tissues likely differ.

This clonotype was obtained from a man aged 18-30 years in good health. The sequenced material came from naive CD8+ T cells sorted from blood. V usage is TRBV15 and J usage is TRBJ1-5; TRBD1 might be the D (6 bases). The CDR3 loop is CATSVAGEDQPQHF. As DNA, the CDR3 is TGTGCCACCAGCGTCGCAGGGGAGGACCAGCCCCAGCATTTT.